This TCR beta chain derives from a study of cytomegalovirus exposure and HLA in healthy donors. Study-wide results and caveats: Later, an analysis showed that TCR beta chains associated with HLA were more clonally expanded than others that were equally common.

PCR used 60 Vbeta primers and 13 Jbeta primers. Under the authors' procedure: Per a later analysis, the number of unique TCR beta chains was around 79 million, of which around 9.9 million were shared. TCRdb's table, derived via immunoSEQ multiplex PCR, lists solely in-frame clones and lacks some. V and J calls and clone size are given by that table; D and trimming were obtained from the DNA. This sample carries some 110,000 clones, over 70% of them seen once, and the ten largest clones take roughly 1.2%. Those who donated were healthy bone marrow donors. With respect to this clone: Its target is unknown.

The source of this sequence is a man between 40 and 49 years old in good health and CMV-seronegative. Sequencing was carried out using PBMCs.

The CDR3 nucleotides read TGTGCCAGCAGCTTGGCCGGAGGTTCTGAAGCTTTCTTT. This gives the protein CASSLAGGSEAFF. This sequence joins TRBV5-5 and TRBJ1-1, with D unclear. Germline CDR1 SGHKS, CDR2 YYEKEE (reference sequence). Trimming took off 0 bases at V and 6 bases at J, with 9 bases between the two ends. The CDR3 has 13 residues.